This T cell receptor beta chain was recorded in a study of T cells in tumors after PD-1 blockade. Study details: No patient had prior checkpoint blockade, systemic immunosuppression, or radiotherapy within 4 weeks. Mean per blood sample: 113,528 templates (about 24,000-270,000), 36,536 unique clonotypes.

The table came from immunoSEQ multiplex PCR; TCRdb's copy has only in-frame clones and leaves some out. The sample has approximately 48,000 clones, about 84% seen once. Tumor or blood genomic DNA was sequenced, with inputs of roughly 550 ng to 6,500 ng. This clone was detected only a few times. The origin of this receptor is a human donor with basal cell carcinoma. Specimen: PBMCs, collected before anti-PD-1 treatment.

The CDR3 nucleotides are TGCGCCAGCAGCTTACAGGGTGGTATTGATCAGCCCCAGCATTTT. This gives the protein CASSLQGGIDQPQHF. The J gene is TRBJ1-5, the V gene TRBV5-1, with a weak D call TRBD1 (6 bases). The germline CDR1 and CDR2 sequences are SGHRS and YFSETQ. Trimming left V 2 bases short and J 5 bases short, with 14 bases between. There are 15 residues in the CDR3.